The 3 T cell receptor beta chains below come from one sample, sequenced in a study of T cells in Graves' hyperthyroidism and ophthalmopathy. From RNA transcripts, TCR beta CDR3 regions were amplified. RT-PCR in the first round (using the HTBI primer set) targeted the TCR CDR3. Each CDR3 protein is one row after TCRdb ran MiXCR on the multiplex PCR reads. The sample shows some 180,000 distinct CDR3 sequences, 17% of them seen only once. The sample comprised blood. All receptors derive from a woman between 45 and 65 years old with Graves' hyperthyroidism.

At least ten counts were recorded for this clonotype. The chain is built from TRBV20-1 and TRBJ1-5, with TRBD1 matching 12 bases. This CDR3 has 19 amino acids. Germline V CDR1 and CDR2: DFQATT, SNEGSKA (reference sequence). V lost 3 bases to trimming and J lost 4 bases; unmatched junction nucleotides: 16. The DNA for the CDR3 is TGCAGTGCTAGTTTCCCGTCGGGACAGGGGGCGTTAGGAAATCAGCCCCAGCATTTT. This sequence encodes CSASFPSGQGALGNQPQHF.

J is TRBJ1-1 and V is TRBV5-5, with D possibly matching TRBD1 (5 bases). The germline V and J ends were trimmed by 1 base and 0 bases, with 7 bases remaining between them. Per germline, CDR1 SGHKS and CDR2 YYEKEE (reference sequence). There are 14 residues in the CDR3. CDR3 nucleotides: TGTGCCAGCAGCTTGTCGGGGGTGAACACTGAAGCTTTCTTT. Translating gives CASSLSGVNTEAFF. The full variable domain, with the rest looked up from reference TRBV5-5 and TRBJ1-1, is DAGVTQSPTHLIKTRGQQVTLRCSPISGHKSVSWYQQVLGQGPQFIFQYYEKEERGRGNFPDRFSARQFPNYSSELNVNALLLGDSALYLCASSLSGVNTEAFFGQGTRLTVV.

This clonotype occurred many times. V is TRBV7-9 and J is TRBJ1-5; 10 nucleotides agree with TRBD1. Per the germline V gene, CDR1 is SEHNR and CDR2 is FQNEAQ (reference sequence). This CDR3 spans 15 amino acids. V lost 5 bases to trimming and J lost 6 bases; unmatched junction nucleotides: 7. The CDR3 DNA reads as TGTGCCAGCAGCCAAGGGACAGGGGAATTTCAGCCCCAGCATTTT. Its protein product is CASSQGTGEFQPQHF.